Below, 20 T cell receptor beta chains from the same sample are listed, as sequenced in a study of PD-L1 blockade in urothelial cancer. TCRdb keeps only in-frame clones here, not all; method: immunoSEQ multiplex PCR. The data hold 40,000 to 55,000 clones, with over 75% observed a single time. Sequencing was performed on PBMCs, taken around atezolizumab (anti-PD-L1) treatment. Source of these receptors: a man between 40 and 49 years old with urothelial cancer.

The chain has TRBV10-3 and TRBJ2-7; 14 bases are shared with TRBD2. Germline V lookup: CDR1 ENHRY, CDR2 SYGVKD. With V trimmed by 6 bases and J by 4 bases, 8 bases remained unmatched. The CDR3 is 16 amino acids. As DNA, the CDR3 is TGTGCCATCAGGCGGAGGACTAGCGGGAGGATGTACGAGCAGTACTTC. Amino acid sequence: CAIRRRTSGRMYEQYF.

This sequence joins TRBV9 and TRBJ1-2; 10 positions agree with TRBD1. Germline V gene sequence: CDR1 SGDLS, CDR2 YYNGEE. The CDR3 spans 16 residues. Unmatched junction bases numbered 7, after V lost 4 bases and J lost 1 base. CDR3: CASSLRQGAYNYGYTF. In DNA, the CDR3 is TGTGCCAGCAGCCTTCGACAGGGGGCTTATAACTATGGCTACACCTTC.

The chain joins TRBV19 to TRBJ1-1; D is undetermined. CDR1 LNHDA and CDR2 SQIVND come from the germline V gene (reference sequence). Trimming removed 7 bases from V and 2 bases from J, with 11 bases in between. The CDR3 is 13 amino acids. CDR3 coding DNA: TGTGCCAGTAACGAGCGGGGAAACACTGAAGCTTTCTTT. Protein product: CASNERGNTEAFF.

V and J are TRBV2 and TRBJ2-7; 13 positions match TRBD2. CDR3 length equals 14 residues. Germline-derived CDR1 and CDR2 are SNHLY and FYNNEI. The V and J ends lost 10 bases and 5 bases, in that order; junction bases with no gene match: 8. This CDR3 reads CATKGLAGRNEQYF. The CDR3 bases are TGTGCCACCAAGGGACTAGCGGGAAGGAACGAGCAGTACTTC.

The genes are TRBV2 and TRBJ1-1, with TRBD1 matching over 9 bases. The CDR3 runs to 15 residues. The germline V gene encodes CDR1 SNHLY and CDR2 FYNNEI. V lost 6 bases to trimming and J lost 2 bases; unmatched junction nucleotides: 7. CDR3 bases: TGTGCCAGCAGCGGACAGGGGCGGGGTAACACTGAAGCTTTCTTT. Protein sequence: CASSGQGRGNTEAFF.

The V gene is TRBV30, the J gene TRBJ1-1; D call uncertain. This CDR3 is built from 13 residues. Germline assignment: CDR1 GTSNPN and CDR2 SVGIG (reference sequence). Trimming removed 0 bases at V and 12 bases at J, with 17 bases between. The chain's CDR3 is CAWSVLGNLRPFF. The CDR3 DNA reads TGTGCCTGGAGTGTATTGGGCAACCTTCGCCCTTTCTTT. Full variable domain (missing parts from reference TRBV30 and TRBJ1-1): SQTIHQWPATLVQPVGSPLSLECTVEGTSNPNLYWYRQAAGRGLQLLFYSVGIGQISSEVPQNLSASRPQDRQFILSSKKLLLSDSGFYLCAWSVLGNLRPFFGQGTRLTVV.

J is TRBJ2-6 and V is TRBV5-8; D remains ambiguous. Germline CDR1 is SGHTS and CDR2 is YDEGEE. V was clipped by 0 bases and J by 0 bases, with 10 bases between them. The CDR3 length is 17 residues. The CDR3 nucleotides are TGTGCCAGCAGCTTGGGCGGCTTCAGCTCTGGGGCCAACGTCCTGACTTTC. This encodes CASSLGGFSSGANVLTF.

This rearrangement joins TRBV6-4 to TRBJ2-1, with 13 bases that match TRBD2. Germline assignment: CDR1 MRHNA and CDR2 SNTAGT. The V and J ends lost 6 bases and 1 base, in that order; junction bases with no gene match: 3. The CDR3 has 16 residues. CDR3 loop: CASRMGLAGSYNEQFF. The CDR3 nucleotides read TGTGCCAGCAGAATGGGACTAGCGGGATCCTACAATGAGCAGTTCTTC.

This chain joins TRBV29-1 and TRBJ1-1, with D possibly being TRBD1 (6 bases). The germline gives CDR1 SQVTM, CDR2 ANQGSEA. CDR3 length: 11 amino acids. The V end lost 8 bases, the J end lost 8 bases, and 15 bases lay between the germline ends. CDR3 loop: CSFEQGGEAFF. The CDR3 nucleotides read TGCAGCTTCGAACAGGGCGGGGAAGCTTTCTTT.

V gene TRBV28 combines with J gene TRBJ2-7; TRBD1 is a possible D gene (6 bases). The V end was cut by 8 bases, the J end by 0 bases, with 11 bases between. CDR1 and CDR2 (germline): MDHEN, SYDVKM. The CDR3 length is 13 residues. The chain's CDR3 is CASQTGFSYEQYF. The CDR3 nucleotides are TGTGCCAGCCAGACAGGATTCTCCTACGAGCAGTACTTC. Supplemented by reference TRBV28 and TRBJ2-7, the full variable domain reads DVKVTQSSRYLVKRTGEKVFLECVQDMDHENMFWYRQDPGLGLRLIYFSYDVKMKEKGDIPEGYSVSREKKERFSLILESASTNQTSMYLCASQTGFSYEQYFGPGTRLTVT.

This clone was recorded a few times. The chain links TRBV5-8 to TRBJ2-7, with no clear D. Trimming removed 0 bases at V and 6 bases at J, with 13 bases between. The germline V gene has CDR1 SGHTS and CDR2 YDEGEE. The CDR3 spans 14 residues. In DNA, the CDR3 is TGTGCCAGCAGCTTGGCAGTTCCGAGGATCGAGCAGTACTTC. Its translation is CASSLAVPRIEQYF.

V gene TRBV7-6 combines with J gene TRBJ2-1; perhaps TRBD1 as D (5 bases). CDR1 and CDR2 (germline): SGHVS, FNYEAQ. With 2 bases removed from V and 10 bases from J, the gap between germline ends came to 12 bases. CDR3 length: 13 amino acids. CDR3 in amino acids: CASSLYSRGEQFF. The CDR3 DNA reads TGTGCCAGCAGCTTATACTCAAGGGGAGAGCAGTTCTTC.

The chain couples TRBV5-4 to TRBJ2-1; D is unclear. V was shortened by 4 bases and J by 7 bases, with 12 bases between the two germline ends. This CDR3 has 13 residues. Germline V CDR1 and CDR2: SGHNT, YYREEE (reference sequence). The CDR3 nucleotides are TGTGCCAGCAGCCCCCTACCGGGTAATGAGCAGTTCTTC. Amino acids: CASSPLPGNEQFF. The complete variable domain, with remaining parts taken from reference TRBV5-4 and TRBJ2-1, reads ETGVTQSPTHLIKTRGQQVTLRCSSQSGHNTVSWYQQALGQGPQFIFQYYREEENGRGNFPPRFSGLQFPNYSSELNVNALELDDSALYLCASSPLPGNEQFFGPGTRLTVL.

This rearrangement joins TRBV25-1 to TRBJ2-7; 10 bases map to TRBD1. CDR1 and CDR2 (germline): MGHDK, SYGVNS. Losses at the gene ends were 6 bases for V and 4 bases for J; bases not matched to a gene: 6. The CDR3 is 14 residues long. CDR3 sequence (DNA): TGTGCCAGCAGGATGACAGGGGGCCCTTACGAGCAGTACTTC. Its translation is CASRMTGGPYEQYF.

J is TRBJ2-7 and V is TRBV5-1; 7 bases fit TRBD2. CDR1 and CDR2 (germline): SGHRS, YFSETQ. Trimming removed 5 bases from V and 2 bases from J; junction bases left unmatched: 4. The CDR3 sequence is 13 residues long. The CDR3 nucleotides read TGCGCCAGCAGGGGGGGGTCGACCTACGAGCAGTACTTC. Its protein product is CASRGGSTYEQYF.

Details on this clone: Mismatch with germline at one junction end may stem from a read error. The chain employs TRBV5-1 and TRBJ2-3, with D perhaps matching TRBD1 (5 bases). Looked up from germline, CDR1 is SGHRS and CDR2 is YFSETQ. The CDR3 has 12 amino acids. The CDR3, as DNA: TGCGCCAGCAGCGAGGACATTCGCCCTTATCATTTT. Translated: CASSEDIRPYHF.

This clone was found once. This chain connects TRBV20-1 to TRBJ2-3; D is unclear. There are 11 residues in the CDR3. V was shortened by 6 bases and J by 6 bases, with 10 bases between the two germline ends. Germline values: CDR1 DFQATT, CDR2 SNEGSKA (reference sequence). This chain's CDR3 is CSASGFDTQYF. CDR3 DNA: TGCAGTGCGAGTGGTTTTGATACGCAGTATTTT.

V gene TRBV28 combines with J gene TRBJ1-4; TRBD1 matches at 9 bases. Germline V gene sequence: CDR1 MDHEN, CDR2 SYDVKM. The CDR3 is 15 residues long. Trimming took 4 bases from V and 7 from J; bases not matched to a gene: 7. CDR3 in DNA: TGTGCCAGCAGTTCCACAGGGGGCGGAGGTGAAAAACTGTTTTTT. Amino acid sequence: CASSSTGGGGEKLFF.

The chain employs TRBV6-1 and TRBJ1-2; D is uncertain. The length of the CDR3 is 14 residues. Germline-derived CDR1 and CDR2 are MNHNS and SASEGT. Trimming pared 4 bases from V and 8 bases from J, leaving 17 bases between. The CDR3 loop reads CASSVSVKPSGYTF. CDR3 bases: TGTGCCAGCAGTGTTTCGGTGAAACCGTCGGGCTACACCTTC.

The chain employs TRBV5-1 and TRBJ2-1; TRBD2 is a possible D gene (5 bases). V lost 0 bases to trimming and J lost 9 bases, with 16 bases between them. Germline V gives CDR1 SGHRS, CDR2 YFSETQ. The length of the CDR3 is 15 residues. Written as DNA, the CDR3 is TGCGCCAGCAGCTTGGCCGGTGGGCAGCGGAGTGAGCAGTTCTTC. Translation gives CASSLAGGQRSEQFF. Looking up the rest from reference TRBV5-1 and TRBJ2-1 gives the full variable domain: KAGVTQTPRYLIKTRGQQVTLSCSPISGHRSVSWYQQTPGQGLQFLFEYFSETQRNKGNFPGRFSGRQFSNSRSEMNVSTLELGDSALYLCASSLAGGQRSEQFFGPGTRLTVL.